These T cell receptor beta chains were read from a single sample in a study of CD8 T cells in Susac syndrome. One entry per CDR3 protein, called by TCRdb with MiXCR from the immunoSEQ multiplex PCR reads. The table records around 200,000 distinct CDR3 sequences, approximately 90% of them present only once. Specimen: CD8+ T cells from PBMCs. The receptors were sampled from a human donor with multiple sclerosis. The CDR3 runs from the conserved cysteine through the conserved F or W. A D gene is named only where the DNA matches it firmly. Size is stated for part of the rows, as once, few or many counts, or as a class when the clone is expanded.

clone size	V gene	CDR3 length	D gene	J gene	CDR3 protein	CDR3 DNA
once	TRBV12-3/TRBV12-4	12	NA	TRBJ1-1	CASTKGTPEAFF	TGTGCCAGCACCAAGGGGACACCTGAAGCTTTCTTT
NA	TRBV7-2	16	TRBD2	TRBJ2-7	CASSLEAWTSGYEQYF	TGTGCCAGCAGCTTAGAGGCCTGGACTAGCGGATACGAGCAGTACTTC
NA	TRBV11-2	15	NA	TRBJ1-2	CASSQASQSPMGYTF	TGTGCCAGCAGCCAGGCCTCACAGTCTCCTATGGGCTACACCTTC
NA	TRBV13	14	TRBD1	TRBJ1-2	CASSLSWTGDGYTF	TGTGCCAGCAGCTTAAGTTGGACAGGGGATGGCTACACCTTC
NA	TRBV4-1	14	NA	TRBJ1-2	CASSQGVGPYGYTF	TGCGCCAGCAGCCAAGGGGTGGGGCCGTATGGCTACACCTTC
NA	TRBV7-9	12	NA	TRBJ2-7	CASSLSGNEQYF	TGTGCCAGCAGCTTATCGGGTAACGAGCAGTACTTC
NA	TRBV12-3/TRBV12-4	14	NA	TRBJ1-2	CASSKQGRGYGYTF	TGTGCCAGCAGCAAACAGGGTCGGGGCTATGGCTACACCTTC
once	TRBV21-1	16	NA	TRBJ1-2	CASSKAEGGIYYGYTF	TGTGCCAGCAGCAAAGCCGAAGGTGGAATCTACTATGGCTACACCTTC
once	TRBV7-9	14	NA	TRBJ2-1	CASSITPSDNEQFF	TGTGCCAGCAGCATCACCCCTTCCGACAATGAGCAGTTCTTC
NA	TRBV6-5	17	NA	TRBJ2-3	CASSSLRGSGGTDTQYF	TGTGCCAGCAGTTCCCTCCGAGGAAGCGGAGGCACAGATACGCAGTATTTT
NA	TRBV2	13	TRBD1	TRBJ1-1	CASGTGGYTEAFF	TGTGCCAGCGGGACAGGGGGTTACACTGAAGCTTTCTTT
NA	TRBV7-9	12	NA	TRBJ1-2	CASSLWTGGYTF	TGTGCCAGCAGCCTCTGGACGGGGGGCTACACCTTC
NA	TRBV2	15	TRBD2	TRBJ2-1	CASSEPRDYHNEQFF	TGTGCCAGCAGTGAACCTCGGGACTACCACAATGAGCAGTTCTTC
NA	TRBV4-2	18	TRBD2	TRBJ2-1	CASSQVVTLAGDQNEQFF	TGTGCCAGCAGCCAAGTCGTAACCCTAGCGGGGGACCAAAATGAGCAGTTCTTC
few	TRBV13	13	NA	TRBJ1-6	CASSLRGNSPLHF	TGTGCCAGCAGTTTAAGGGGGAACTCACCCCTCCACTTT